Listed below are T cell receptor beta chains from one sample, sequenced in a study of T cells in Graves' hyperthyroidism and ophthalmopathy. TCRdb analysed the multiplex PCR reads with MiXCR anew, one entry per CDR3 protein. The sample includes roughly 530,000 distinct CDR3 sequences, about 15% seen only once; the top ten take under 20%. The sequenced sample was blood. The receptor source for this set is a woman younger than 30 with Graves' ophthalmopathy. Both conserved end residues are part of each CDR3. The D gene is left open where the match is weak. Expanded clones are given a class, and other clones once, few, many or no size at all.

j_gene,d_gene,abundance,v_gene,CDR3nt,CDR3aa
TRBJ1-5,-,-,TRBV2,TGTGCCAGCAGTGAGGGGTTCAGTCAGCCCCAGCATTTT,CASSEGFSQPQHF
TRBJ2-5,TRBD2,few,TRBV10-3,TGTGCCATCAGTGAGCTAGCGGGGGGCCAAGAGACCCAGTACTTC,CAISELAGGQETQYF
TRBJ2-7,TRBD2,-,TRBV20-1,TGCAGTGCTAGGTTTCAACTAGCGGGAGGGCTTTACTCCTACGAGCAGTACTTC,CSARFQLAGGLYSYEQYF
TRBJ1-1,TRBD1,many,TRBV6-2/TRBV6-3,TGTGCCAGCAGTTACGGTACAGGGGCTCCTCCTGAAGCTTTCTTT,CASSYGTGAPPEAFF
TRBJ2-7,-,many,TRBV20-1,TGCAGTGCTCCTCGGTTTCGCGGGACGACCTCCTACGAGCAGTACTTC,CSAPRFRGTTSYEQYF
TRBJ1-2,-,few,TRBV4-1,TGCGCCAGCAGCCAAGGGACGTTCGCTAACTATGGCTACACCTTC,CASSQGTFANYGYTF
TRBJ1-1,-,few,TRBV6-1,TGTGCCAGCACTCTAAGTTTTGAAGCTTTCTTT,CASTLSFEAFF
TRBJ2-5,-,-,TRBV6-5,TGTGCCAGCAGTTTATCAGGGTTTGCGGAGACCCAGTACTTC,CASSLSGFAETQYF
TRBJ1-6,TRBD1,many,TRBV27,TGTGCCAGCAGTACCCGACAGGGAGAGGGGTATAATTCACCCCTCCACTTT,CASSTRQGEGYNSPLHF
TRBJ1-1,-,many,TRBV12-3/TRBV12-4,TGTGCCAGCAGTTTAATCCCAGAAAACACTGAAGCTTTCTTT,CASSLIPENTEAFF